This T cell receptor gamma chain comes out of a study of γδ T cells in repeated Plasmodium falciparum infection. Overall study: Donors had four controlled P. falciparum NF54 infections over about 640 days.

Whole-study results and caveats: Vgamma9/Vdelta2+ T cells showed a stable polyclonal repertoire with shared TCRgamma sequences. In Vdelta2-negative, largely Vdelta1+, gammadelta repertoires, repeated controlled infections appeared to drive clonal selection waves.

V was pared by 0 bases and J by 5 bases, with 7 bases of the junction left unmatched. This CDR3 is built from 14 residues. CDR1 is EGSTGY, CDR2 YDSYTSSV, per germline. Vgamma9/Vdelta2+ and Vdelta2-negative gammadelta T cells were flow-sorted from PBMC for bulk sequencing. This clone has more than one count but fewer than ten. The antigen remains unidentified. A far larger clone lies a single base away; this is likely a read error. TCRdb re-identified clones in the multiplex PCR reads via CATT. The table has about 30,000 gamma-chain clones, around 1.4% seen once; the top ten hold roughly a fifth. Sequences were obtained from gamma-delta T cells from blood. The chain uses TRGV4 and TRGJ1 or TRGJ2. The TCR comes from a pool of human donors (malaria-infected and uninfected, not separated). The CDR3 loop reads CATWDGIVNYKKLF. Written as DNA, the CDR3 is TGTGCCACCTGGGATGGGATAGTCAATTATAAGAAACTCTTT.